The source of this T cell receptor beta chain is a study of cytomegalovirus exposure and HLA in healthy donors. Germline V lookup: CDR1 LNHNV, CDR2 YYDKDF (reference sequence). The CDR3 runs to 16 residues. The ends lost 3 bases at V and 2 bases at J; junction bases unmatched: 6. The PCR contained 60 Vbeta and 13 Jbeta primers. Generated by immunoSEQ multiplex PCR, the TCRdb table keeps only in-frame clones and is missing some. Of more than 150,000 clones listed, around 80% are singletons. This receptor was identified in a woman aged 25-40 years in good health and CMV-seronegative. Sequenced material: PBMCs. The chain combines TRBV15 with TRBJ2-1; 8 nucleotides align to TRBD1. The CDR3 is CATSSNRDRTYNEQFF. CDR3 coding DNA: TGTGCCACCAGCAGCAACCGGGACAGGACCTACAATGAGCAGTTCTTC.